What follows are 10 T cell receptor beta chains derived from one specimen sequenced in a study of T cells in Graves' hyperthyroidism and ophthalmopathy. TCR beta CDR3 region amplification was performed from RNA transcripts. The study used the HTBI primer set for a first-round RT-PCR of the TCR CDR3. TCRdb itself ran the multiplex PCR reads through MiXCR, one entry per CDR3 protein. The sample includes under 300,000 distinct CDR3 sequences, 20% to 25% of them seen just once. Sequenced input: blood. The receptor source for this set is a young man with Graves' ophthalmopathy.

The rearrangement links TRBV20-1 to TRBJ2-7, with D hard to call. The V gene lost 3 bases and the J gene lost 0 bases, with 12 bases spanning the gap. CDR1 is DFQATT and CDR2 is SNEGSKA in the germline V gene (reference sequence). The CDR3 covers 14 residues. The CDR3, as DNA: TGCAGTGCTAGTGGGAAGGGATCCTCCTACGAGCAGTACTTC. This translates into CSASGKGSSYEQYF.

Only a few counts were recorded for this clonotype. This chain links TRBV10-3 with TRBJ2-5, with no clear D. The CDR3 consists of 13 residues. With 0 bases removed from V and 5 bases from J, the gap between germline ends came to 7 bases. Germline V gives CDR1 ENHRY, CDR2 SYGVKD. CDR3 bases: TGTGCCATCAGTGAGTCCGTGGAGGAGACCCAGTACTTC. Translation gives CAISESVEETQYF.

This clonotype has a handful of counts. The chain has TRBV13 and TRBJ1-3, with 9 bases fitting TRBD1. The V segment lost 1 base and the J segment 5 bases; nucleotides outside the gene matches: 3. Germline assignment: CDR1 PRHDT and CDR2 FYEKMQ (reference sequence). CDR3 length equals 15 residues. CDR3 bases: TGTGCCAGCAGCTTAGAGGGACAGGGACGAAACACCATATATTTT. Its protein product is CASSLEGQGRNTIYF.

J is TRBJ2-5 and V is TRBV4-1, with TRBD1 matching 7 bases. This CDR3 spans 16 amino acids. The germline V gene has CDR1 MGHRA and CDR2 YSYEKL. With V trimmed by 1 base and J by 2 bases, 7 bases remained unmatched. The CDR3 here is CASSQVPDREQETQYF. The CDR3 DNA follows: TGCGCCAGCAGCCAAGTGCCCGACAGGGAACAAGAGACCCAGTACTTC.

The sample holds many counts of this clonotype. The V gene is TRBV30, the J gene TRBJ2-2; 8 bases agree with TRBD1. Germline V gene lookup returns CDR1 GTSNPN and CDR2 SVGIG (reference sequence). V shed 3 bases, J shed 1 base, and the junction held 4 bases outside the gene matches. This CDR3 contains 15 residues. CDR3 in amino acids: CAWRDRDGNTGELFF. The CDR3 DNA follows: TGTGCCTGGAGGGACAGGGACGGGAACACCGGGGAGCTGTTTTTT.

This sequence joins TRBV7-2 and TRBJ2-5; D is undetermined. The CDR3 covers 14 residues. CDR1 is SGHTA and CDR2 is FQGNSA in the germline V gene. The V gene lost 0 bases and the J gene lost 5 bases, with 10 bases spanning the gap. The CDR3 loop is CASSLAGNDETQYF. CDR3 sequence (DNA): TGTGCCAGCAGCTTAGCAGGGAATGATGAGACCCAGTACTTC.

The chain couples TRBV5-1 to TRBJ2-3; D remains unclear. Trimming pared 3 bases from V and 2 bases from J, leaving 7 bases between. The germline CDR1 and CDR2 sequences are SGHRS and YFSETQ. The CDR3 has 13 amino acids. The CDR3 loop reads CASSSTATDTQYF. DNA for the CDR3: TGCGCCAGCAGCTCCACCGCCACAGATACGCAGTATTTT.

This clonotype was seen repeatedly, ten times or more. This chain uses TRBV6-1 with TRBJ2-3; 13 bases are shared with TRBD2. CDR1 and CDR2 (germline): MNHNS, SASEGT. Trimming removed 4 bases from V and 4 bases from J; junction bases left unmatched: 5. CDR3 length equals 16 residues. The CDR3 here is CASSARTSGSADTQYF. Written as DNA, the CDR3 is TGTGCCAGCAGTGCCCGGACTAGCGGGAGCGCAGATACGCAGTATTTT.

CDR3 loop: CASSIGGFLGTGELFF. In nucleotides, the CDR3 is TGTGCCAGTAGTATAGGGGGTTTTCTGGGCACCGGGGAGCTGTTTTTT. The genes are TRBV19 and TRBJ2-2; D gene ambiguous. This CDR3 is built from 16 residues. The ends were cut back, 1 base at V and 4 bases at J, with 13 bases in the middle. Per the germline V gene, CDR1 is LNHDA and CDR2 is SQIVND (reference sequence).

This clonotype was seen more than once but under ten times. J is TRBJ2-1 and V is TRBV5-1; D unclear. CDR3 length: 14 amino acids. The V end lost 1 base, the J end lost 5 bases, and 10 bases lay between the germline ends. Germline CDR1 reads SGHRS; CDR2 reads YFSETQ. CDR3 region: CASSLSATNNEQFF. For the CDR3, the DNA is TGCGCCAGCAGCTTGAGTGCGACAAACAATGAGCAGTTCTTC.